Below, 18 T cell receptor beta chains from the same sample are listed, as sequenced in a study of OX40 agonist ivuxolimab in advanced cancers. The protocol used for the library was the immunoSEQ multiplex PCR assay. Sourced from immuneACCESS, this table was stored by TCRdb with only in-frame sequences that have V and J called. A share of the clones is absent; for the studies checked, an unresolved V gene accounts for under half, and the remainder has no known explanation. The sample has 50,000 to 70,000 clones on record, roughly 86% of them singletons. The ten largest clones add up to over 9.5% of the sample. The specimen comprised CD4+ or CD8+ T cells sorted from blood, sampled in a trial of the OX40 agonist ivuxolimab. These receptors came from an adult with an advanced solid tumor such as melanoma, head and neck, liver or kidney cancer.

The V call is TRBV10-1, the J call TRBJ2-6; D not certain. V dropped 3 bases and J dropped 1 base, with 25 bases sitting between them. Germline values: CDR1 WNHNN, CDR2 SYGVQD (reference sequence). The CDR3 length is 21 residues. CDR3 DNA: TGCGCCAGCAGTGACCCGAAAGGTGATCTAGAGGTGAGTTCTGGGGCCAACGTCCTGACTTTC. This translates into CASSDPKGDLEVSSGANVLTF.

The chain is built from TRBV13 and TRBJ2-7; D may match TRBD1 or TRBD2 (5 bases each). The germline V gene has CDR1 PRHDT and CDR2 FYEKMQ (reference sequence). The CDR3 covers 15 residues. V was trimmed by 5 bases and J by 1 base, leaving 15 bases between them. The CDR3 loop is CASSGGDGASYEQYF. DNA for the CDR3: TGTGCCAGCAGCGGGGGAGACGGGGCATCCTACGAGCAGTACTTC. Combining the CDR3 with reference TRBV13 and TRBJ2-7 gives the whole variable domain AAGVIQSPRHLIKEKRETATLKCYPIPRHDTVYWYQQGPGQDPQFLISFYEKMQSDKGSIPDRFSAQQFSDYHSELNMSSLELGDSALYFCASSGGDGASYEQYFGPGTRLTVT.

This clone was detected a few times. The chain joins TRBV4-1 to TRBJ1-5; D is undetermined. This CDR3 has 15 residues. Germline V gene data show CDR1 as MGHRA and CDR2 as YSYEKL. V was pared by 1 base and J by 2 bases, with 9 bases between. This chain's CDR3 is CASSQVKTGNQPQHF. Here the CDR3 DNA reads TGCGCCAGCAGCCAAGTTAAGACGGGCAATCAGCCCCAGCATTTT.

The chain is built from TRBV29-1 and TRBJ1-1; no clear D. Deletions cut 4 bases from V and 5 bases from J, with 8 bases between. The CDR3 is 11 amino acids. Germline V gene data show CDR1 as SQVTM and CDR2 as ANQGSEA. CDR3 amino acids: CSVVVGTEAFF. The CDR3 nucleotides read TGCAGCGTTGTGGTGGGGACTGAAGCTTTCTTT.

The table lists this clone with a count of one. The chain employs TRBV5-6 and TRBJ1-1, with TRBD1 matching 7 bases. The CDR3 totals 14 residues. V shed 0 bases and J 8 bases; nucleotides not matched to a gene: 7. CDR1 is SGHDT and CDR2 is YYEEEE in the germline V gene. The DNA for the CDR3 is TGTGCCAGCAGCTTGGGGGGGACAGAGGTCGAAGCTTTCTTT. Its translation is CASSLGGTEVEAFF.

The rearrangement joins TRBV6-1 to TRBJ1-1; no clear D. V lost 0 bases, J lost 5 bases, and 19 bases lay in between. Germline V lookup: CDR1 MNHNS, CDR2 SASEGT. The length of the CDR3 is 17 residues. The CDR3 loop is CASSEASFIRVKTEAFF. The CDR3 DNA reads TGTGCCAGCAGTGAAGCCAGTTTTATAAGGGTAAAGACTGAAGCTTTCTTT.

This sequence joins TRBV27 and TRBJ2-1; 8 nucleotides match TRBD1. The CDR3 sequence is 15 residues long. The junction had 11 bases not matched to a gene; V was cut back by 5 bases and J by 8 bases. Germline values: CDR1 MNHEY, CDR2 SMNVEV (reference sequence). The CDR3 reads CASSPTGQGADEQFF. CDR3 sequence (DNA): TGTGCCAGCAGTCCGACCGGACAGGGTGCAGATGAGCAGTTCTTC.

The rearrangement uses TRBV6-5 and TRBJ1-2; D ambiguous. V shed 0 bases and J shed 6 bases, with 8 bases lying between them. This CDR3 has 13 amino acids. The V gene's germline CDR1 is MNHEY and CDR2 SVGAGI. The CDR3 DNA reads TGTGCCAGCAGTTACTCTTACAGAGATGGCTACACCTTC. It translates to CASSYSYRDGYTF.

The chain joins TRBV7-9 to TRBJ1-1, with D tentatively TRBD1 (6 bases). Germline CDR1 SEHNR, CDR2 FQNEAQ (reference sequence). V was trimmed by 5 bases and J by 6 bases, leaving 13 bases between them. The CDR3 loop spans 13 amino acids. CDR3 nucleotides: TGTGCCAGCAGCGTGGGGGGCAGCGCTGAAGCTTTCTTT. Its translation is CASSVGGSAEAFF.

CDR3 loop: CSVRGLSYEQYF. CDR3 bases: TGCAGCGTTCGAGGTCTTTCCTACGAGCAGTACTTC. The chain carries TRBV29-1 and TRBJ2-7; D gene unclear. Germline CDR1 is SQVTM and CDR2 is ANQGSEA. The CDR3 has 12 amino acids. The V end was cut by 5 bases, the J end by 1 base, with 9 bases between.

This chain joins TRBV6-5 and TRBJ1-2, with 7 bases matching TRBD1. The CDR3 spans 15 residues. Germline trimming cut 5 bases from V and 4 bases from J; bases unmatched to any gene: 10. Germline V gene data show CDR1 as MNHEY and CDR2 as SVGAGI. The CDR3 region is CASSDWTGGGYGYTF. CDR3 coding DNA: TGTGCCAGCAGTGACTGGACAGGAGGGGGCTATGGCTACACCTTC.

The chain is built from TRBV7-2 and TRBJ1-1; TRBD1 might be the D (6 bases). Trimming cost V 5 bases and J 4 bases, with 11 bases left between them. This CDR3 is 13 amino acids long. Germline CDR1 is SGHTA and CDR2 is FQGNSA. The DNA of the CDR3 is TGTGCCAGCAGCCGGGGAGGGGGCACTGAAGCTTTCTTT. It translates to CASSRGGGTEAFF. Drawing the rest from reference TRBV7-2 and TRBJ1-1, the complete variable domain is GAGVSQSPSNKVTEKGKDVELRCDPISGHTALYWYRQSLGQGLEFLIYFQGNSAPDKSGLPSDRFSAERTGGSVSTLTIQRTQQEDSAVYLCASSRGGGTEAFFGQGTRLTVV.

The genes are TRBV27 and TRBJ2-7; tentatively, D is TRBD1 or TRBD2 (6 bases each). The CDR3 is 17 residues long. V lost 5 bases to trimming and J lost 5 bases, with 25 bases between them. CDR1 is MNHEY, CDR2 SMNVEV, per germline (reference sequence). In nucleotides, the CDR3 is TGTGCCAGCAGTCCCATAGGGGGGCAGGGCCCCTCGAACGAGCAGTACTTC. It encodes CASSPIGGQGPSNEQYF.

The chain recombines TRBV9 with TRBJ2-7; TRBD1 agrees at 7 bases. The V gene end was trimmed by 4 bases and the J gene end by 3 bases; junction bases not matched to a gene: 7. The CDR3 extends over 14 amino acids. Germline values: CDR1 SGDLS, CDR2 YYNGEE. CDR3 protein: CASSSSWDSYEQYF. CDR3 DNA sequence: TGTGCCAGCAGCTCTAGTTGGGACAGCTACGAGCAGTACTTC.

This clone was counted between two and nine times. The gene calls are TRBV11-2 and TRBJ1-1, with D unclear. This CDR3 contains 14 residues. V was clipped by 2 bases and J by 5 bases, with 12 bases between them. Germline CDR1 and CDR2: SGHAT and FQNNGV. The CDR3 nucleotides read TGTGCCAGCAGCTTACGACAAATGCCGACTGAAGCTTTCTTT. Protein sequence: CASSLRQMPTEAFF.

V usage is TRBV2 and J usage is TRBJ2-5, with TRBD1 identical over 7 bases. With the DNA end fitting TRBJ2-7 better, the J assignment may be wrong. CDR1 is SNHLY and CDR2 is FYNNEI in the germline V gene. The CDR3 spans 16 residues. CDR3 sequence: CASSKPNRDSSYEQYF. CDR3 in DNA: TGTGCCAGCAGTAAACCTAACCGGGACAGCTCCTACGAGCAGTACTTC.

This chain links TRBV11-2 with TRBJ1-1; D is ambiguous. V lost 0 bases and J lost 0, with 8 bases in between. The CDR3 runs to 15 residues. CDR1 and CDR2 from the germline V gene are SGHAT and FQNNGV. CDR3 residues: CASSLDVGLNTEAFF. The CDR3 nucleotides are TGTGCCAGCAGCTTAGATGTGGGGTTGAACACTGAAGCTTTCTTT.

This clone rates as medium-sized. V gene TRBV19 combines with J gene TRBJ1-5, with D possibly TRBD1 on 5 matching bases. The CDR3 sequence is 14 residues long. V lost 3 bases, J lost 5 bases, and 11 bases lay in between. Germline V gene lookup returns CDR1 LNHDA and CDR2 SQIVND (reference sequence). CDR3 loop: CASSIETEYQPQHF. Written as DNA, the CDR3 is TGTGCCAGTAGTATTGAGACAGAATATCAGCCCCAGCATTTT.